These T cell receptor beta chains were read from a single sample in a study of T cell repertoires in cytomegalovirus infection. MiXCR, run by TCRdb on the reads, gives a single entry per CDR3 protein. Of 450,000 to 600,000 distinct CDR3 sequences listed, 25% to 35% are singletons. Their recognized antigens are unknown. Sequenced material: cultured PBMCs, taken from culture after CMV antigen stimulation. The origin of the receptors is a human donor in good health (CMV status not recorded). Some clones in this sample may be carry-over from other donors' samples. CDR3s include the opening cysteine and the closing phenylalanine or tryptophan. The order of the fields is D gene, clone size, V gene, J gene, CDR3 DNA, CDR3 protein. D genes are given only for firm matches. The size of a clone is reported for some rows only, either as once, few or many, or as a class for expanded clones.

NA,NA,TRBV20-1,TRBJ1-4,TGCAGTGCTAGAGATGGGAGGAGGGAAAAACTGTTTTTT,CSARDGRREKLFF
TRBD1,NA,TRBV10-3,TRBJ1-5,TGTGCCATCAGCCCGACAGGGGGGTATCAGCCCCAGCATTTT,CAISPTGGYQPQHF
TRBD1,NA,TRBV11-2,TRBJ1-1,TGTGCCAGCACCCTGACAGGGAGGGGAGAAGCTTTCTTT,CASTLTGRGEAFF
NA,NA,TRBV12-3/TRBV12-4,TRBJ2-3,TGTGCCAGCAGTTTAGGGACAGCAGATGCGCAGTATTTT,CASSLGTADAQYF
NA,many,TRBV28,TRBJ2-7,TGTGCCAGCAGCTTATCGACCTACGAGCAGTACTTC,CASSLSTYEQYF
NA,NA,TRBV4-1,TRBJ1-4,TGCGCCAGCAGCGTCCGCGAAAAACTGTTTTTT,CASSVREKLFF
NA,few,TRBV4-3,TRBJ1-6,TGCGCCAGCAGCCAAGAAGGGGGAGGGGGGGATTTAATTCGTTCACCCCTCCACTTT,CASSQEGGGGDLIRSPLHF
NA,few,TRBV11-2,TRBJ1-1,TGTGCCAGCAGCCCCTGGACAGTCGACACTGAAGCTTTCTTT,CASSPWTVDTEAFF
NA,once,TRBV4-3,TRBJ2-5,TGCGCCAGCAGCCATTTAGTTGTGGAGACCCAGTACTTC,CASSHLVVETQYF
NA,many,TRBV12-3/TRBV12-4,TRBJ1-1,TGTGCCAGCAGTTTCGGTAGCAGATCTAAAGCTTTCTTT,CASSFGSRSKAFF
NA,once,TRBV4-1,TRBJ2-1,TGCGCCAGCAGCCAAGCCAGGAGGGGGGGTGAGCAGTTCTTC,CASSQARRGGEQFF
NA,NA,TRBV7-2,TRBJ2-3,TGTGCCAGCAGCTTCGCTGGAGAAAGCACAGATACGCAGTATTTT,CASSFAGESTDTQYF
NA,NA,TRBV20-1,TRBJ1-6,TGCAGTGCTAGAGATGGAGGGATGGACTCGGGAATTTCACCCCTCCACTTT,CSARDGGMDSGISPLHF
NA,NA,TRBV11-2,TRBJ2-1,TGTGCCAGCAGCTTAGTCCCTTCCCCTGTTGAGCAGTTCTTC,CASSLVPSPVEQFF
NA,NA,TRBV7-8,TRBJ2-1,TGTGCCAGCAGCTTACCTACTAGCATCCATGAGCAGTTCTTC,CASSLPTSIHEQFF
NA,few,TRBV29-1,TRBJ2-1,TGCAGCGTTGAGGGTGCGGACTCAGGGACCTACAATGAGCAGTTCTTC,CSVEGADSGTYNEQFF
TRBD2,few,TRBV5-6,TRBJ2-3,TGTGCCAGCAGCTCCCCGGGACTAGCGGGATTTACGCAGTATTTT,CASSSPGLAGFTQYF
TRBD1,few,TRBV28,TRBJ2-7,TGTGCCAGCAGTTTCCCGGACAGGTCCTACGAGCAGTACTTC,CASSFPDRSYEQYF
NA,NA,TRBV4-2,TRBJ1-4,TGTGCCAGCAGCCAAGCGAGGGCGGCAACTAATGAAAAACTGTTTTTT,CASSQARAATNEKLFF
TRBD1,NA,TRBV29-1,TRBJ1-1,TGCAGCGGATGGACAGGGGGCAGAGGCACTGAAGCTTTCTTT,CSGWTGGRGTEAFF
NA,NA,TRBV4-3,TRBJ2-3,TGCGCCAGCAGCCAAGATCCGGATGCCAATACGGATACGCAGTATTTT,CASSQDPDANTDTQYF
TRBD2,once,TRBV6-5,TRBJ2-1,TGTGCCAGCAGCTCGGGACTAGCTCTCCAGCAGTTCTTC,CASSSGLALQQFF
TRBD1,few,TRBV28,TRBJ1-1,TGTGCCAGCAGGGGGGACAGTTGGGACGCTGAAGCTTTCTTT,CASRGDSWDAEAFF
NA,NA,TRBV5-1,TRBJ2-2,TGCGCCAGCCGGGTGGTAAGCGGACGGACCGGGGAGCTGTTTTTT,CASRVVSGRTGELFF
TRBD1,NA,TRBV7-6,TRBJ2-2,TGTGCCAGCAGCAACCGGACAGGGTTTTTCTCAAGCACCGGGGAGCTGTTTTTT,CASSNRTGFFSSTGELFF
NA,NA,TRBV6-5,TRBJ2-6,TGTGCCAGCAGTTCTGCTAGAACAGGCTCTGGGGCCAACGTCCTGACTTTC,CASSSARTGSGANVLTF
TRBD1,NA,TRBV7-4,TRBJ1-5,TGTGCCAGCAGCTTAGGGGACAGCGGTAATCAGCCCCAGCATTTT,CASSLGDSGNQPQHF
NA,NA,TRBV7-2,TRBJ2-1,TGTGCCAGCAGCCCAGTGGGGACCTACAATGAGCAGTTCTTC,CASSPVGTYNEQFF
NA,NA,TRBV27,TRBJ2-1,TGTGCCAGCAGACAGCAGACTAGGTTTCTAGGCGATGAGCAGTTCTTC,CASRQQTRFLGDEQFF
TRBD2,NA,TRBV24-1,TRBJ2-1,TGTGCCACCAATCTAGCGGGTAATCATGAGCAGTTCTTC,CATNLAGNHEQFF
TRBD2,NA,TRBV12-3/TRBV12-4,TRBJ2-5,TGTGCCAGCAGTTTATCCATGACTAGCGGATACCAAGAGACCCAGTACTTC,CASSLSMTSGYQETQYF
NA,NA,TRBV7-6,TRBJ2-1,TGTGCCAGCAGCTCGAGCGTGAGGGCCGTCAATGAGCAGTTCTTC,CASSSSVRAVNEQFF
NA,NA,TRBV30,TRBJ2-2,TGTGCCTGGAGTAAAGGGGCAGAGGGCGGGGAGCTGTTTTTT,CAWSKGAEGGELFF
NA,NA,TRBV5-6,TRBJ2-1,TGTGCCAGCGTTGGGGTAGGAGCGTTCCACAATGAGCAGTTCTTC,CASVGVGAFHNEQFF
TRBD1,NA,TRBV7-9,TRBJ1-1,TGTGCCAGCAGCTTAATAGGTTCGGCAGGGGGAAAGAACACTGAAGCTTTCTTT,CASSLIGSAGGKNTEAFF
NA,NA,TRBV12-3/TRBV12-4,TRBJ2-2,TGTGCCAGCAGTTTGGCCAGGCCGAACACCGGGGAGCTGTTTTTT,CASSLARPNTGELFF
NA,few,TRBV5-4,TRBJ1-2,TGTGCCAGCAAGGGAGGGGACCTCTATGGCTACACCTTC,CASKGGDLYGYTF
NA,few,TRBV24-1,TRBJ1-1,TGTGCCACCAGTGGGGTATCCACTGAAGCTTTCTTT,CATSGVSTEAFF
TRBD2,few,TRBV20-1,TRBJ2-1,TGCAGTGCTATAGCGGGAGGTCCGGACAATGAGCAGTTCTTC,CSAIAGGPDNEQFF
NA,NA,TRBV20-1,TRBJ1-2,TGCAGTGCAGAGACCCCCGGGAGGAACTATGGCTACACCTTC,CSAETPGRNYGYTF
TRBD2,few,TRBV12-3/TRBV12-4,TRBJ2-1,TGTGCCAGCAGTTTAAGTGTAGCGGGAGGACCAGAGCAGTTCTTC,CASSLSVAGGPEQFF
TRBD2,once,TRBV6-8,TRBJ2-5,TGTGCCAGCAGTTACGCCGTACCGGGACTAGCCGAGACCCAGTACTTC,CASSYAVPGLAETQYF
NA,few,TRBV27,TRBJ2-2,TGTGCCAGCAGTTCGATGACCTCCGGTGAGCTGTTTTTT,CASSSMTSGELFF
NA,NA,TRBV19,TRBJ1-5,TGTGCCAGTAGTGTGCGGAGCTCGGTCCGCAGCAATCAGCCCCAGCATTTT,CASSVRSSVRSNQPQHF
TRBD2,NA,TRBV7-3,TRBJ2-7,TGTGCCAGCAGCTTAACGGGACTAGCGGGACCTTTCTACGAGCAGTACTTC,CASSLTGLAGPFYEQYF
NA,few,TRBV7-6,TRBJ2-2,TGTGCCAGCAGCCTGATGGCAGACGCGAACACCGGGGAGCTGTTTTTT,CASSLMADANTGELFF
NA,NA,TRBV5-1,TRBJ2-2,TGCGCCAGCAGGCTCAACGCGGGCACCGGGGAGCTGTTTTTT,CASRLNAGTGELFF
NA,NA,TRBV6-1,TRBJ1-1,TGTGCCAGCAGAGCAACAGGGAGTGAAGCTTTCTTT,CASRATGSEAFF
TRBD2,NA,TRBV5-1,TRBJ2-1,TGCGCCAGCAGCCGGGACAACCGGACTAGCGGGCCTCAATACAATGAGCAGTTCTTC,CASSRDNRTSGPQYNEQFF
TRBD2,many,TRBV7-2,TRBJ2-3,TGTGCCAGCAGCTTACGACTAGCGGGAGATACGCAGTATTTT,CASSLRLAGDTQYF
TRBD2,many,TRBV12-3/TRBV12-4,TRBJ2-3,TGTGCCAGCAGTTTCCCTAGCGGGAGCACAGATACGCAGTATTTT,CASSFPSGSTDTQYF
TRBD1,NA,TRBV27,TRBJ1-2,TGTGCCAGCAGTCCTCAGGGACAGGGGGTTGCGGGCTACACCTTC,CASSPQGQGVAGYTF
NA,few,TRBV5-1,TRBJ2-5,TGCGCCAGCAGCTTGGATTTCCGAGGCCAAGAGACCCAGTACTTC,CASSLDFRGQETQYF
NA,few,TRBV11-2,TRBJ2-1,TGTGCCAGCAGCTCAACCACTTACAATGAGCAGTTCTTC,CASSSTTYNEQFF
NA,NA,TRBV12-3/TRBV12-4,TRBJ2-1,TGTGCCAGCAGTCACACCTGGACGGACAATGAGCAGTTCTTC,CASSHTWTDNEQFF